Described below is a single T cell receptor (beta chain) sequence and its context. The antigen remains unidentified. This sample was taken from a study of CD8+ T cells in alopecia areata. At the level of the study: Tofacitinib was taken orally by treated patients, and the dose was 5 to 10 mg twice daily.

Broader study findings: Among the cells sequenced in scalp samples are also the resident alphabeta T cells of normal skin. Uncertainty about whether baseline CD8+ expansion is linked to response remains, with one nonresponder.

Between the trimmed V and J ends, which lost 7 bases and 0 bases, there was a span of 13 bases. Per germline, CDR1 MNHEY and CDR2 SVGAGI. The CDR3 extends over 15 amino acids. cDNA serving as the sequencing template came from extracted, reverse transcribed RNA. Clones were read by immunoSEQ multiplex PCR, and TCRdb kept only the in-frame ones, dropping some. The table records over 250,000 clones, about three fifths of them present only once. The treatment was: oral pan-JAK inhibitor, 5-10 mg twice daily. This receptor was taken from a human donor with alopecia areata. The chain employs TRBV6-5 and TRBJ1-3; D is unclear. This material consisted of CD4+ T cells sorted from blood, taken around week 53, from a patient treated with tofacitinib. The CDR3, as DNA: TGTGCCAGCACCCCTCGTTTGGACTCTGGAAACACCATATATTTT. It encodes CASTPRLDSGNTIYF.